This T cell receptor (beta chain) originates from a study of post-analysis software for immune sequencing data. At the level of the study: Relapsing-remitting, secondary progressive and progressive-relapsing forms of multiple sclerosis all featured among disease courses.

TCR beta cDNA libraries included unique molecular identifiers. Each CDR3 protein is one row after TCRdb ran MiXCR on the PCR reads. The sample carries around 700,000 distinct CDR3 sequences, 59% recorded once. The V segment lost 4 bases and the J segment 2 bases; nucleotides outside the gene matches: 1. The CDR3 consists of 13 residues. CDR1 is ENHRY, CDR2 SYGVKD, per germline. Findings and limits, study-wide: In multiple sclerosis, normalized Chao1 diversity was significantly below that of controls. With TRBV5-6, TRBV5-1 and TRBV20-1 included, about five TRBV segments were more frequent in patients than in controls.

On this clonotype: The antigen is not known.

This receptor was taken from a girl aged 2 to 9 with multiple sclerosis. V and J are TRBV10-3 and TRBJ2-5, with 7 nucleotides matching TRBD1. The material sequenced was blood. Written as DNA, the CDR3 is TGTGCCATCAGTGGGGGACAGCAAGAGACCCAGTACTTC. Its translation: CAISGGQQETQYF.